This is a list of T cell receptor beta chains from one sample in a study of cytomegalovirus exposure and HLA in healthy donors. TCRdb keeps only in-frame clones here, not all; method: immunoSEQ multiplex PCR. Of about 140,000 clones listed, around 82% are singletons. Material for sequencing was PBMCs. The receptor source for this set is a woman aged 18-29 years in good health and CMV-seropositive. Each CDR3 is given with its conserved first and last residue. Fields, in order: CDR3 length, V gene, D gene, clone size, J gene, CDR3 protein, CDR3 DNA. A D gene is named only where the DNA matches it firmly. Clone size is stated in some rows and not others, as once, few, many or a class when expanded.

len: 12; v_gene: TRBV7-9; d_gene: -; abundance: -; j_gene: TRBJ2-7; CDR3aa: CASSSDSRQQYF; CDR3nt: TGTGCCAGCAGCTCGGACAGCAGGCAGCAGTACTTC
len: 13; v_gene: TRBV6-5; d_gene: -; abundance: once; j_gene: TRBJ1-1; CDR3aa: CASSGHANTEAFF; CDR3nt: TGTGCCAGCAGCGGACATGCAAACACTGAAGCTTTCTTT
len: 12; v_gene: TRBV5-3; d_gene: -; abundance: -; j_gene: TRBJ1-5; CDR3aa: CARSFGSQPQHF; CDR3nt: TGTGCCAGAAGCTTCGGGAGTCAGCCCCAGCATTTT
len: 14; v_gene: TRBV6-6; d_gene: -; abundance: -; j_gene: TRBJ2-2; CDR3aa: CASKAYRGTGELFF; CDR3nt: TGTGCCAGCAAGGCTTATCGGGGTACCGGGGAGCTGTTTTTT
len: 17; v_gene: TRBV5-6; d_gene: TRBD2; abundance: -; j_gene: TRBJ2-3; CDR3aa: CASSFMASGGITDTQYF; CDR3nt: TGTGCCAGCAGCTTCATGGCTAGCGGGGGTATCACAGATACGCAGTATTTT
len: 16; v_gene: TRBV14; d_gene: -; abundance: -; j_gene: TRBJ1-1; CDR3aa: CASSHQGGLMNTEAFF; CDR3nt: TGTGCCAGCAGCCATCAGGGCGGATTAATGAACACTGAAGCTTTCTTT
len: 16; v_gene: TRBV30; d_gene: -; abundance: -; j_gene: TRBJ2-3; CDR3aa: CAWRSGKRGGTDTQYF; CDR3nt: TGTGCCTGGAGGTCGGGTAAAAGGGGCGGCACAGATACGCAGTATTTT
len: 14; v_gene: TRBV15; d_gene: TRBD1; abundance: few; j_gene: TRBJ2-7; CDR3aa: CATSGRQGAGEQYF; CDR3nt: TGTGCCACCAGCGGCAGACAGGGGGCTGGTGAGCAGTACTTC
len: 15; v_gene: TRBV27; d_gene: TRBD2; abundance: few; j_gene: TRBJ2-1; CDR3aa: CASRLAGGQYNEQFF; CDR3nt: TGTGCCAGCAGGCTAGCGGGGGGGCAGTACAATGAGCAGTTCTTC
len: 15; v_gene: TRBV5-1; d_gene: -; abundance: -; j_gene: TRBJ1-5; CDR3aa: CASRETVLGNQPQHF; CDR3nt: TGCGCCAGCAGAGAGACAGTTTTGGGCAATCAGCCCCAGCATTTT
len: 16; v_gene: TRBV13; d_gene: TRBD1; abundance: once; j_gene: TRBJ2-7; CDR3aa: CASSLGRRTGLNEQYF; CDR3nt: TGTGCCAGCAGCTTAGGGCGGAGGACAGGGCTCAACGAGCAGTACTTC
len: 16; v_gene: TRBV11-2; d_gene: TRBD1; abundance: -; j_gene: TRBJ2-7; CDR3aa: CASSADPGQGPYEQYF; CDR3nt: TGTGCCAGCAGCGCCGACCCGGGACAGGGTCCGTACGAGCAGTACTTC
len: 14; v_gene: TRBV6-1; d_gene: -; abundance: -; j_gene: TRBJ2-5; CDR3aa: CASSDGPVQETQYF; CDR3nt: TGTGCCAGCAGTGATGGGCCTGTCCAAGAGACCCAGTACTTC
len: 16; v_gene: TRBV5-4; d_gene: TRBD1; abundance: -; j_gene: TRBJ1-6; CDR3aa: CASSLPRQGGNSPLHF; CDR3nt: TGTGCCAGCAGCTTACCCAGACAGGGGGGGAATTCACCCCTCCACTTT
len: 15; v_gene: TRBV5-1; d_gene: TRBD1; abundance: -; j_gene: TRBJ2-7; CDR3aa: CASSPGGQGAYEQYF; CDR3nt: TGCGCCAGCTCGCCGGGGGGACAGGGGGCCTACGAGCAGTACTTC
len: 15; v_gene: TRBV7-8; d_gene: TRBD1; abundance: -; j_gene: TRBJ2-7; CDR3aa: CASSARDRLTYEQYF; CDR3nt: TGTGCCAGCAGCGCCCGGGACAGACTAACCTACGAGCAGTACTTC
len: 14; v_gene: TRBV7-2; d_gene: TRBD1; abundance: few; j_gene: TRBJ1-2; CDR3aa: CASSLGQGLRGYTF; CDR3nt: TGTGCCAGCAGCTTAGGACAGGGCCTGCGTGGCTACACCTTC
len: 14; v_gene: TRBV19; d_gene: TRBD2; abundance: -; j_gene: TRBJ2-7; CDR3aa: CASSTSGGTYEQYF; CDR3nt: TGTGCCAGTAGTACTAGCGGGGGTACCTACGAGCAGTACTTC
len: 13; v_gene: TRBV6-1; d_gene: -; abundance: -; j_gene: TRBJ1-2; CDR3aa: CASSDPRRPGYTF; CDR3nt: TGTGCCAGCAGTGATCCACGGCGGCCTGGCTACACCTTC
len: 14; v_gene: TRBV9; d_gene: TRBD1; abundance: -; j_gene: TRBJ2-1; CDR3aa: CASSVGDRGNEQFF; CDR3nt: TGTGCCAGCAGCGTAGGGGACAGGGGAAATGAGCAGTTCTTC
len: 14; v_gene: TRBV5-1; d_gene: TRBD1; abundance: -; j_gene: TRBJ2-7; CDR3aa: CASSLGQGAYEQYF; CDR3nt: TGCGCCAGCAGCTTGGGACAGGGGGCTTACGAGCAGTACTTC
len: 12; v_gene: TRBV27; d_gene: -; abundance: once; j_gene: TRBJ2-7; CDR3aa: CASRASSYEQYF; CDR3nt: TGTGCCAGCAGAGCAAGCTCCTACGAGCAGTACTTC
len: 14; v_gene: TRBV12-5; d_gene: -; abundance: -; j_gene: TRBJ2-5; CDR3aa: CASGLVLALGEQYF; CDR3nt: TGTGCTAGTGGTTTGGTACTCGCCCTGGGAGAGCAGTACTTC
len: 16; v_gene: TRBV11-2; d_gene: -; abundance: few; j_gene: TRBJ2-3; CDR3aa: CASSLGSGRMTDTQYF; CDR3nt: TGTGCCAGCAGCTTAGGGTCGGGAAGGATGACAGATACGCAGTATTTT
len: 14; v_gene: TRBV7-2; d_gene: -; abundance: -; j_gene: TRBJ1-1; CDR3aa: CASSLQPGNTEAFF; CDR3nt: TGTGCCAGCAGCTTACAACCAGGGAACACTGAAGCTTTCTTT
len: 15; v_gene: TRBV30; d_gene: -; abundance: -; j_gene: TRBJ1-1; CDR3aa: CAWSAVRGSNTEAFF; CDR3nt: TGTGCCTGGAGTGCGGTAAGGGGGTCTAACACTGAAGCTTTCTTT
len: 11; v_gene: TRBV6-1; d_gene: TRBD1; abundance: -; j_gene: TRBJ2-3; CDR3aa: CASRQGDTQYF; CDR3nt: TGTGCCAGCAGACAGGGGGATACGCAGTATTTT